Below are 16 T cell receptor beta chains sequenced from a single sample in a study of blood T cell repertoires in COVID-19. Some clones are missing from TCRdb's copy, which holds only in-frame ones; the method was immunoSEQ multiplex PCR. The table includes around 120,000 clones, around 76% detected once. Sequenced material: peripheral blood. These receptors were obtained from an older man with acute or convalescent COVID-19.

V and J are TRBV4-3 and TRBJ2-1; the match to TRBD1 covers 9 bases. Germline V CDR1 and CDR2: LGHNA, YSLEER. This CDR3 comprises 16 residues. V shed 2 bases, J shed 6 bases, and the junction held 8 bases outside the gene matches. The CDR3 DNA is TGCGCCAGCAGCCAAAGACTTCCGGGACAGGGCAATGAGCAGTTCTTC. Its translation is CASSQRLPGQGNEQFF.

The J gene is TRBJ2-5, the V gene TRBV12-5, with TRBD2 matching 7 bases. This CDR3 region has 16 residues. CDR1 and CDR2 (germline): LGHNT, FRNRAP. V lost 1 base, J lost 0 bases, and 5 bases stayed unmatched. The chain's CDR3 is CASGLAPRGDQETQYF. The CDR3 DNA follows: TGTGCTAGTGGTTTGGCGCCCCGGGGGGACCAAGAGACCCAGTACTTC.

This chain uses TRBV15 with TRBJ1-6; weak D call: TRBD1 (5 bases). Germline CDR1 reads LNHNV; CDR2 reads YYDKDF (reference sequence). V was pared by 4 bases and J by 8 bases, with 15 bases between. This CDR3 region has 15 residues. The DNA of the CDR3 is TGTGCCACCAGCACCAGACAGCCGAAGGATTCACCCCTCCACTTT. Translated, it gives CATSTRQPKDSPLHF.

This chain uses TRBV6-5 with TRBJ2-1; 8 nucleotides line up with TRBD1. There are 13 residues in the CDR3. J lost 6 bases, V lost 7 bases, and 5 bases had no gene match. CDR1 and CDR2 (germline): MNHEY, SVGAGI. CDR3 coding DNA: TGTGCCAGCACCGGGGACAGGAGCAATGAGCAGTTCTTC. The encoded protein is CASTGDRSNEQFF.

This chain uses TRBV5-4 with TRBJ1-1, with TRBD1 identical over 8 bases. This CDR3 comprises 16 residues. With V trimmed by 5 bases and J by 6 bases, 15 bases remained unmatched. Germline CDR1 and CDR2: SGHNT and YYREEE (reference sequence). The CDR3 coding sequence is TGTGCCAGCAGTTTTACAGGGGGGGACGAATCCGCTGAAGCTTTCTTT. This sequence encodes CASSFTGGDESAEAFF. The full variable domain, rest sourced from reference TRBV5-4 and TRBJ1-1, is ETGVTQSPTHLIKTRGQQVTLRCSSQSGHNTVSWYQQALGQGPQFIFQYYREEENGRGNFPPRFSGLQFPNYSSELNVNALELDDSALYLCASSFTGGDESAEAFFGQGTRLTVV.

CDR3 loop: CASSSTTASNEKLFF. CDR3 DNA: TGCGCCAGCAGCTCGACGACAGCCTCTAATGAAAAACTGTTTTTT. The chain recombines TRBV5-1 with TRBJ1-4, with D maybe TRBD1 (5 bases). Germline V CDR1 and CDR2: SGHRS, YFSETQ. The ends were cut back, 3 bases at V and 3 bases at J, with 12 bases in the middle. There are 15 residues in the CDR3.

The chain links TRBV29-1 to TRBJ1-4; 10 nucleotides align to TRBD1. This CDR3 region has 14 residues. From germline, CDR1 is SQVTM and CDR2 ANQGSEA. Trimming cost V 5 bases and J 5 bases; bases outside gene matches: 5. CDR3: CSVPGTGVNEKLFF. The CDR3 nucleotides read TGCAGCGTTCCCGGGACAGGGGTGAATGAAAAACTGTTTTTT.

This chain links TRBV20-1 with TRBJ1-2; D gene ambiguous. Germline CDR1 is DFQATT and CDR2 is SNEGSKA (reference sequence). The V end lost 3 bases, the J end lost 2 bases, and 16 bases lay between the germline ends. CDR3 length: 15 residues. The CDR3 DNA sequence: TGCAGTGCTAGTGCAGCGTTTTCCGAGAACTATGGCTACACCTTC. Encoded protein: CSASAAFSENYGYTF.

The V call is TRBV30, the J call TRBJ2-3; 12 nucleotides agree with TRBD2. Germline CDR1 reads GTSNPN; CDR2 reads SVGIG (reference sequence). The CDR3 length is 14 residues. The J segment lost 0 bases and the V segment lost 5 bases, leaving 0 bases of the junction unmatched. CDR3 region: CAWGLAGSTDTQYF. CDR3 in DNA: TGTGCCTGGGGACTAGCGGGGAGCACAGATACGCAGTATTTT.

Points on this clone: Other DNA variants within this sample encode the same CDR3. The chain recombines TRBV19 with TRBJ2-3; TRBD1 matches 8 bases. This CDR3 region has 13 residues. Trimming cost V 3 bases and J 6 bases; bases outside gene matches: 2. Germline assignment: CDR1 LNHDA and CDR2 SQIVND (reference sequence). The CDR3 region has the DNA TGTGCCAGTAGTATCCAGGGGGCGGATACGCAGTATTTT. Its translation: CASSIQGADTQYF.

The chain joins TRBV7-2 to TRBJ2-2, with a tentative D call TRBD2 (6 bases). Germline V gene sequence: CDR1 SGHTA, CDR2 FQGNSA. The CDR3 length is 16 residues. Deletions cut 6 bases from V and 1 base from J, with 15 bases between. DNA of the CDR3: TGTGCCAGCAGGGCCCACGGGACTGTGAACACCGGGGAGCTGTTTTTT. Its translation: CASRAHGTVNTGELFF.

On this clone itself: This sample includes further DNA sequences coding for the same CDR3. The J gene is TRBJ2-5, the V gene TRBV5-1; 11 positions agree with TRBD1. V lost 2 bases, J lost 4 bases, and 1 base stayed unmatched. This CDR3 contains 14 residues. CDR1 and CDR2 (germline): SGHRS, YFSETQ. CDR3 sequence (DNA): TGCGCCAGCAGCTTAGGACAGGGGGCAGAGACCCAGTACTTC. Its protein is CASSLGQGAETQYF.

The CDR3 protein is CASSLITGGTEAFF. The CDR3 DNA follows: TGTGCCAGCAGCTTAATAACAGGGGGCACTGAAGCTTTCTTT. V and J are TRBV7-2 and TRBJ1-1, with 8 bases aligning to TRBD1. The CDR3 loop spans 14 amino acids. With V trimmed by 2 bases and J by 4 bases, 3 bases remained unmatched. Germline values: CDR1 SGHTA, CDR2 FQGNSA.

The CDR3: CASRPEGTANYGYTF. CDR3 in DNA: TGTGCCAGCAGACCCGAGGGAACAGCCAACTATGGCTACACCTTC. The chain has TRBV6-5 and TRBJ1-2; D is unclear. The CDR3 extends over 15 amino acids. Germline V gene lookup returns CDR1 MNHEY and CDR2 SVGAGI. The germline V and J ends were trimmed by 6 bases and 2 bases, with 16 bases remaining between them.

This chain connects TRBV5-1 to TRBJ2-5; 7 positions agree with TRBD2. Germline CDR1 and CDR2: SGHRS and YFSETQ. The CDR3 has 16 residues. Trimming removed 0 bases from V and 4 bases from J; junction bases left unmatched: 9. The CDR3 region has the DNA TGCGCCAGCAGCTTGGGGACTAGTTTTGGGGGAGAGACCCAGTACTTC. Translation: CASSLGTSFGGETQYF.

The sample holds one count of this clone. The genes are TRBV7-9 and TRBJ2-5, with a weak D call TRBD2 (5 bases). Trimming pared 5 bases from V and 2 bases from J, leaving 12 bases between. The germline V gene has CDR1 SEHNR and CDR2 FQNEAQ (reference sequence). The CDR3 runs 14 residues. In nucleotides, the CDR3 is TGTGCCAGCAGCGTGCCCGGGGTACAAGAGACCCAGTACTTC. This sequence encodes CASSVPGVQETQYF.